A selection of T cell receptor beta chains follows, all from one sample in a study of a mutant IDH1 vaccine in newly diagnosed glioma. Profiling relied on immunoSEQ multiplex PCR, and the TCRdb table lists in-frame clones only, not all of them. The sample has tens of thousands of clones, under 90% seen once. The antigens of these receptors remain unknown. The material was PBMCs, obtained from a glioma patient whose treatment included an IDH1 peptide vaccine. These receptors all come from a man aged 40-50 years with glioma. Each CDR3 is given with its conserved first and last residue. D genes are given only for firm matches. A row's size may be missing; if present it is once, few, many or a size class.

d_call,j_call,clone_size,v_call,cdr3_nt,cdr3_aa
-,TRBJ1-1,-,TRBV5-1,TGCGCCAGCAGCGGGGGAATGAACACTGAAGCTTTCTTT,CASSGGMNTEAFF
-,TRBJ2-3,-,TRBV4-1,TGCGCCAGCAGCCAAGATCTTTCAGGGACAGATACGCAGTATTTT,CASSQDLSGTDTQYF
TRBD1,TRBJ2-3,-,TRBV27,TGTGCCAGCAGAACGGGACAGCACACAGATACGCAGTATTTT,CASRTGQHTDTQYF
-,TRBJ1-1,-,TRBV25-1,TGTGCCAGCAGTGAATGGTGGAACACTGAAGCTTTCTTT,CASSEWWNTEAFF
-,TRBJ2-7,-,TRBV27,TGTGCCAGCAGTTTGGGGGCGGGCTACGAGCAGTACTTC,CASSLGAGYEQYF
-,TRBJ2-7,-,TRBV19,TGTGCCAGTAGTATGGCAGGGTACGACAACGAGCAGTACTTC,CASSMAGYDNEQYF
-,TRBJ1-2,-,TRBV11-2,TGTGCCAGCAGCTTCGATCAGGGTGCAGCTAACTATGGCTACACCTTC,CASSFDQGAANYGYTF
TRBD1,TRBJ1-1,-,TRBV29-1,TGCAGCGGACAGGGAGGCGACACTGAAGCTTTCTTT,CSGQGGDTEAFF
TRBD1,TRBJ1-6,-,TRBV5-5,TGTGCCAGCCGACTGACAGGGCCTACTAATTCACCCCTCCACTTT,CASRLTGPTNSPLHF
-,TRBJ1-1,-,TRBV2,TGTGCCAGCATAGGCCGTCTCACTGAAGCTTTCTTT,CASIGRLTEAFF
-,TRBJ2-5,-,TRBV14,TGTGCCAGCAGCCGCGACAGGATCCAAGAGACCCAGTACTTC,CASSRDRIQETQYF
-,TRBJ1-2,-,TRBV29-1,TGCAGCGTTCAGGGTGGCGACAAGGGCGACGAGTACTATGGCTACACCTTC,CSVQGGDKGDEYYGYTF
TRBD2,TRBJ2-1,-,TRBV13,TGTGCCAGCAGCTTAGATCAGCGGGGGGGGTCCGAGCAGTTCTTC,CASSLDQRGGSEQFF
-,TRBJ2-1,-,TRBV4-1,TGCGCCAGCAGCCAAGATCAGGGGGCGGGGGGGCCCGGGAATGAGCAGTTCTTC,CASSQDQGAGGPGNEQFF
-,TRBJ1-5,once,TRBV5-3,TGTGCCAGAAGCTGTGGAGGGGGAAATCAGCCCCAGCATTTT,CARSCGGGNQPQHF
-,TRBJ2-2,-,TRBV5-1,TGCGCCAGCAGCCCGAGGGGGGCCGGGGAGCTGTTTTTT,CASSPRGAGELFF
-,TRBJ2-2,-,TRBV10-1,TGCGCCAGCAGCCTGAGGGGGGGGCTCACCGGGGAGCTGTTTTTT,CASSLRGGLTGELFF
-,TRBJ2-2,-,TRBV2,TGTGCCACCGAGATGGAGGGGGCCACCGGGGAGCTGTTTTTT,CATEMEGATGELFF
-,TRBJ1-6,-,TRBV6-5,TGTGCCAGCAGTTACGAGCCGGGAAATAATTCACCCCTCCACTTT,CASSYEPGNNSPLHF
TRBD2,TRBJ2-3,-,TRBV4-2,TGTGCCAGCAGCCACCCTGGGACTACTAGCACAGATACGCAGTATTTT,CASSHPGTTSTDTQYF
-,TRBJ1-6,-,TRBV7-9,TGTGCCAGCAGCTCCGACTACCCACCCCTCCACTTT,CASSSDYPPLHF
-,TRBJ1-1,-,TRBV14,TGTGCCAGCAGCCCCACCCGACGCCCGATGAACACTGAAGCTTTCTTT,CASSPTRRPMNTEAFF
TRBD1,TRBJ1-6,-,TRBV5-1,TGCGCCAGCGGTGACAGGGACAATTCACCCCTCCACTTT,CASGDRDNSPLHF
-,TRBJ1-1,-,TRBV18,TGTGCCAGCTCACCAGTAGAGGGAAGCACTGAAGCTTTCTTT,CASSPVEGSTEAFF
TRBD1,TRBJ1-2,-,TRBV14,TGTGCCAGCAGCCGAAACAGGGGGGACTATGGCTACACCTTC,CASSRNRGDYGYTF
-,TRBJ1-1,-,TRBV19,TGTGCCAGTAGTATGGGTCCGGGGGTCACTGAAGCTTTCTTT,CASSMGPGVTEAFF
-,TRBJ1-6,-,TRBV2,TGTGCCAGCAGGGTACGGACGGTTAATTCACCCCTCCACTTT,CASRVRTVNSPLHF
-,TRBJ2-6,-,TRBV4-2,TGTGCCAGCAGCCAGAGCCCTGGGACCTCTGGGGCCAACGTCCTGACTTTC,CASSQSPGTSGANVLTF